This passage covers 26 T cell receptor beta chains from one sample sequenced in a study of technical replicates of blood from a handful of donors. Profiled with immunoSEQ multiplex PCR; TCRdb holds only in-frame clones, not every one. This sample yields about 100,000 clones, of which 90% to 97% are seen a single time; 0.2% to 0.25% belongs to the top ten. Source material: T cells isolated from PBMCs. These receptors were obtained from a human donor in good health.

The chain employs TRBV6-5 and TRBJ1-1; 8 nucleotides line up with TRBD1. The CDR3 is 13 amino acids. The germline CDR1 and CDR2 sequences are MNHEY and SVGAGI. V lost 7 bases and J lost 0; bases outside the gene matches: 1. The CDR3 loop reads CASKTGVNTEAFF. In nucleotides, the CDR3 is TGTGCCAGCAAGACAGGGGTGAACACTGAAGCTTTCTTT.

This clone was observed a single time. This sequence joins TRBV7-6 and TRBJ2-7, with D perhaps TRBD2 (5 bases). V was trimmed by 4 bases and J by 3 bases, leaving 13 bases between them. The CDR3 sequence is 14 residues long. CDR1 and CDR2 (germline): SGHVS, FNYEAQ. The CDR3 region is CASSSPGMGYEQYF. CDR3 in DNA: TGTGCCAGCAGCTCCCCCGGGATGGGCTACGAGCAGTACTTC.

V usage is TRBV6-6 and J usage is TRBJ2-1; 10 bases are a match to TRBD2. Germline V CDR1 and CDR2: MNHNY, SVGAGI (reference sequence). V trimming: 11 bases; J trimming: 8 bases; junction bases outside the gene matches: 6. The CDR3 length is 12 residues. Here the CDR3 reads CAASGRSHEQFF. The CDR3 DNA follows: TGTGCCGCTAGCGGGAGAAGTCATGAGCAGTTCTTC.

This clone was counted once. The V and J genes are TRBV7-9 and TRBJ2-5; 7 nucleotides line up with TRBD2. Trimming at V came to 6 bases and at J to 2 bases, leaving 6 bases not matched to a gene. Germline V gives CDR1 SEHNR, CDR2 FQNEAQ (reference sequence). The CDR3 length is 14 residues. The CDR3 bases are TGTGCCAGCAGGTATGGCGGGAGTCAAGAGACCCAGTACTTC. Translating it yields CASRYGGSQETQYF.

This chain connects TRBV11-3 to TRBJ1-1; 7 nucleotides align to TRBD1. CDR1 and CDR2 from the germline V gene are SGHNT and YENEEA. The J segment lost 3 bases and the V segment lost 7 bases, leaving 5 bases of the junction unmatched. CDR3 length: 13 amino acids. The DNA of the CDR3 is TGTGCCAGCACCCTTGACAGGGACACTGAAGCTTTCTTT. It encodes CASTLDRDTEAFF.

The CDR3 loop is CASSQDEGIGNTIYF. The DNA for the CDR3 is TGCGCCAGCAGCCAAGATGAGGGAATAGGAAACACCATATATTTT. The chain carries TRBV4-1 and TRBJ1-3; D unresolved. Germline V gene lookup returns CDR1 MGHRA and CDR2 YSYEKL. Trimming left V 0 bases short and J 4 bases short, with 10 bases between. This CDR3 region has 15 residues.

The rearrangement joins TRBV11-3 to TRBJ2-7; possible D gene TRBD1, 7 bases. Germline V lookup: CDR1 SGHNT, CDR2 YENEEA. The V end lost 5 bases, the J end lost 5 bases, and 22 bases lay between the germline ends. This CDR3 is built from 16 residues. The CDR3 sequence: CASSPWGGGGPNEQYF. The CDR3, as DNA: TGTGCCAGCAGCCCTTGGGGTGGAGGGGGCCCCAACGAGCAGTACTTC.

V gene TRBV5-1 combines with J gene TRBJ2-5, with TRBD2 identical over 8 bases. CDR1 is SGHRS and CDR2 is YFSETQ in the germline V gene. The CDR3 runs to 16 residues. Losses at the gene ends were 4 bases for V and 4 bases for J; bases not matched to a gene: 12. The CDR3 bases are TGCGCCAGCAGCCCAACAACCTCGGGAGGGGGAGAGACCCAGTACTTC. Translated, it gives CASSPTTSGGGETQYF.

This clone occurred a few times. The chain employs TRBV25-1 and TRBJ1-1, with D possibly TRBD1 on 5 matching bases. CDR1 is MGHDK, CDR2 SYGVNS, per germline. This CDR3 is built from 14 residues. V was shortened by 7 bases and J by 0 bases, with 12 bases between the two germline ends. The CDR3 loop is CASIGRGVNTEAFF. In nucleotides, the CDR3 is TGTGCCAGCATTGGGAGGGGTGTGAACACTGAAGCTTTCTTT.

The chain carries TRBV15 and TRBJ2-1, with TRBD2 matching 8 bases. The junction had 8 bases not matched to a gene; V was cut back by 0 bases and J by 4 bases. CDR1 and CDR2 (germline): LNHNV, YYDKDF (reference sequence). CDR3 length: 17 amino acids. DNA for the CDR3: TGTGCCACCAGCAGAGATCGCACGGGAGGGGCATACAATGAGCAGTTCTTC. Translation: CATSRDRTGGAYNEQFF. Using reference TRBV15 and TRBJ2-1 for the parts outside the CDR3, the full variable domain is DAMVIQNPRYQVTQFGKPVTLSCSQTLNHNVMYWYQQKSSQAPKLLFHYYDKDFNNEADTPDNFQSRRPNTSFCFLDIRSPGLGDTAMYLCATSRDRTGGAYNEQFFGPGTRLTVL.

V is TRBV5-1 and J is TRBJ2-7; tentatively, D is TRBD2 (6 bases). Germline assignment: CDR1 SGHRS and CDR2 YFSETQ. Between the trimmed V and J ends, which lost 4 bases and 5 bases, there was a span of 25 bases. The CDR3 loop spans 17 amino acids. The CDR3 loop reads CASSRVRETNTVDEQYF. The CDR3 DNA sequence: TGCGCCAGCAGCCGGGTGCGGGAAACCAATACGGTGGACGAGCAGTACTTC.

The chain links TRBV6-1 to TRBJ2-7, with 13 bases fitting TRBD2. The CDR3 is 16 residues long. Germline-derived CDR1 and CDR2 are MNHNS and SASEGT. Germline trimming cut 0 bases from V and 4 bases from J; bases unmatched to any gene: 3. CDR3 amino acids: CASSEALAGGPYEQYF. CDR3 in DNA: TGTGCCAGCAGTGAAGCACTAGCGGGAGGGCCGTACGAGCAGTACTTC.

V is TRBV6-6 and J is TRBJ1-6; D is uncertain. Per the germline V gene, CDR1 is MNHNY and CDR2 is SVGAGI (reference sequence). The CDR3 covers 14 residues. Trimming stripped 5 bases from V and 10 bases from J, with 15 bases between. CDR3 loop: CASSDAERRSPLHF. CDR3 nucleotides: TGTGCCAGCAGTGATGCAGAGCGGCGGTCACCCCTCCACTTT.

The chain combines TRBV6-6 with TRBJ1-5, with D uncertain. V was cut by 7 bases and J by 0 bases, with 4 bases left in between. The CDR3 spans 12 residues. CDR1 and CDR2 from the germline V gene are MNHNY and SVGAGI (reference sequence). The CDR3 protein is CASTISNQPQHF. In nucleotides, the CDR3 is TGTGCCAGCACCATTAGCAATCAGCCCCAGCATTTT.

The chain is built from TRBV6-5 and TRBJ1-2, with no clear D. With 1 base removed from V and 7 bases from J, the gap between germline ends came to 10 bases. CDR1 and CDR2 from the germline V gene are MNHEY and SVGAGI. The CDR3 has 13 amino acids. In DNA, the CDR3 is TGTGCCAGCAGTTACTTGGAGGGCGGTGGCTACACCTTC. This translates into CASSYLEGGGYTF.

The chain carries TRBV5-4 and TRBJ2-1, with 8 nucleotides matching TRBD2. Losses at the gene ends were 4 bases for V and 6 bases for J; bases not matched to a gene: 12. This CDR3 comprises 16 residues. Germline CDR1 is SGHNT and CDR2 is YYREEE (reference sequence). In DNA form, the CDR3 reads TGTGCCAGCAGCCGAATCGGGACTAGGGGGGGCAATGAGCAGTTCTTC. Its translation is CASSRIGTRGGNEQFF.

V is TRBV15 and J is TRBJ1-4, with 7 nucleotides matching TRBD1. Germline V gives CDR1 LNHNV, CDR2 YYDKDF (reference sequence). The J segment lost 8 bases and the V segment lost 5 bases, leaving 14 bases of the junction unmatched. The CDR3 sequence is 16 residues long. In DNA, the CDR3 is TGTGCCACCAGCCCGAGTGAGGGGGCGCCGGGGGAAAAACTGTTTTTT. Translation: CATSPSEGAPGEKLFF.

The gene calls are TRBV30 and TRBJ2-5; 8 nucleotides line up with TRBD1. The DNA end favors TRBJ2-7, so the J call may be wrong. Looked up from germline, CDR1 is GTSNPN and CDR2 is SVGIG (reference sequence). The CDR3 loop spans 22 amino acids. The CDR3 sequence is CAWVVFPLERSGSGQVLHEQYF. Here the CDR3 DNA reads TGTGCCTGGGTCGTATTCCCCCTAGAAAGATCGGGGTCGGGACAGGTACTCCACGAGCAGTACTTC.

This sequence joins TRBV12-5 and TRBJ2-2, with D possibly being TRBD2 (5 bases). Germline V gives CDR1 LGHNT, CDR2 FRNRAP. The CDR3 sequence is 17 residues long. Trimming left V 2 bases short and J 0 bases short, with 13 bases between. Here the CDR3 DNA reads TGTGCTAGTGGTTTGTCCCCGACGGGATCGAACACCGGGGAGCTGTTTTTT. Its protein product is CASGLSPTGSNTGELFF.

The chain combines TRBV2 with TRBJ2-1; 7 bases map to TRBD2. The CDR3 is 14 residues long. Germline V gene data show CDR1 as SNHLY and CDR2 as FYNNEI. V shed 8 bases and J 7 bases; nucleotides not matched to a gene: 11. The CDR3 DNA reads TGTGCCAGCCTGGGGAGGGCCCGTGAAAATGAGCAGTTCTTC. Amino acids: CASLGRARENEQFF.

The V gene is TRBV6-5, the J gene TRBJ1-2; D is unclear. CDR3 length equals 13 residues. V was pared by 5 bases and J by 2 bases, with 9 bases between. Per the germline V gene, CDR1 is MNHEY and CDR2 is SVGAGI. CDR3 bases: TGTGCCAGCAGTAGATACGGGAACTATGGCTACACCTTC. Protein: CASSRYGNYGYTF.

This sequence joins TRBV7-2 and TRBJ1-5; D is unclear. V was trimmed by 3 bases and J by 4 bases, leaving 4 bases between them. Germline V gene lookup returns CDR1 SGHTA and CDR2 FQGNSA. The CDR3 length is 12 residues. CDR3 nucleotides: TGTGCCAGCAGCTTCCCGAATCAGCCCCAGCATTTT. This translates into CASSFPNQPQHF.

V is TRBV28 and J is TRBJ2-7, with 9 bases lining up with TRBD1. The germline V gene has CDR1 MDHEN and CDR2 SYDVKM. J gave up 1 base and V 5 bases, and 6 bases lay outside the gene matches. This CDR3 region has 15 residues. The CDR3 loop reads CASSLAGTGSYEQYF. In DNA, the CDR3 is TGTGCCAGCAGTCTAGCCGGGACAGGGTCCTACGAGCAGTACTTC. Full variable domain (rest looked up from reference TRBV28 and TRBJ2-7): DVKVTQSSRYLVKRTGEKVFLECVQDMDHENMFWYRQDPGLGLRLIYFSYDVKMKEKGDIPEGYSVSREKKERFSLILESASTNQTSMYLCASSLAGTGSYEQYFGPGTRLTVT.

V is TRBV28 and J is TRBJ2-7; the D gene is possibly TRBD1 (5 bases). Germline V CDR1 and CDR2: MDHEN, SYDVKM. CDR3 size: 15 residues. The V end was cut by 4 bases, the J end by 5 bases, with 18 bases between. The CDR3 protein is CASSSPTPMTDEQYF. DNA for the CDR3: TGTGCCAGCAGTTCCCCAACACCGATGACAGACGAGCAGTACTTC.

This chain joins TRBV10-3 and TRBJ2-5; TRBD1 matches 8 bases. The CDR3 totals 14 residues. CDR1 is ENHRY and CDR2 is SYGVKD in the germline V gene. J was trimmed by 2 bases and V by 5 bases; bases with no gene match: 4. The CDR3 DNA reads as TGTGCCATCAGTTCACAGGGGGAACAAGAGACCCAGTACTTC. Translating gives CAISSQGEQETQYF.

The V and J genes are TRBV6-6 and TRBJ2-2; tentative D call: TRBD1 (6 bases). The CDR3 contains 14 residues. The V and J ends lost 5 bases and 9 bases respectively, with 16 bases between them. The germline CDR1 and CDR2 sequences are MNHNY and SVGAGI (reference sequence). The CDR3 sequence is CASSDLTGNRELFF. CDR3 nucleotide sequence: TGTGCCAGCAGTGACCTAACAGGGAACAGGGAGCTGTTTTTT.